These T cell receptor beta chains were read from a single sample in a study of blood T cells in healthy people across ages. TCRdb used MiXCR to reprocess the 5' RACE reads, holding one entry per CDR3 protein. This sample carries some 1.4 million distinct CDR3 sequences, 42% of them seen once, and the ten largest clones take approximately 7.9%. The sample comprised blood. The receptors here all came from a woman between 18 and 30 years old in good health. Both conserved end residues are part of each CDR3. Fields, in order: D gene, J gene, V gene, clone size, CDR3 DNA, CDR3 protein. D genes are given only for firm matches. Not all rows give a size; the values are once, few, many and, for expanded clones, a class.

>NA|TRBJ2-2|TRBV29-1|NA
TGCAGCGTGGGGGGGCCTACGAACACCGGGGAGCTGTTTTTT
CSVGGPTNTGELFF
>NA|TRBJ1-2|TRBV6-5|NA
TGTGCCAGCAGAACCGACAGGAGGTATGGCTACACCTTC
CASRTDRRYGYTF
>TRBD2|TRBJ2-1|TRBV20-1|few
TGCAGTGCTAGGGCCCCGGGACTAGCGTATGAGCAGTTCTTC
CSARAPGLAYEQFF
>NA|TRBJ2-3|TRBV20-1|NA
TGCAGTGCTAGCCCCGGGTCAGATACGCAGTATTTT
CSASPGSDTQYF
>NA|TRBJ1-2|TRBV7-9|few
TGTGCCAGCAAAAAGGGGGAGGCTTGGGATGGCTACACCTTC
CASKKGEAWDGYTF
>NA|TRBJ2-7|TRBV18|NA
TGTGCCAGCTCACCACACCAGGGTTCCGAGCAGTACTTC
CASSPHQGSEQYF
>TRBD2|TRBJ2-1|TRBV15|NA
TGTGCCACCAGCGGGGGAAGCGGGAGGCCTAATAATGAGCAGTTCTTC
CATSGGSGRPNNEQFF
>NA|TRBJ1-5|TRBV4-1|few
TGCGCCAGCAGCCAAGATGGGGCCGGGCAGCCCCAGCATTTT
CASSQDGAGQPQHF
>NA|TRBJ2-2|TRBV20-1|NA
TGCAGTGCCAGTGTGGGGGCGAACACCGGGGAGCTGTTTTTT
CSASVGANTGELFF
>TRBD1|TRBJ1-6|TRBV2|NA
TGTGCCAGCAGAGGGGGACAGGGGCATTCACCCCTCCACTTT
CASRGGQGHSPLHF
>NA|TRBJ1-6|TRBV7-9|few
TGTGCCAGCAGCGGCGGGACGGGAGGATCACCCCTCCACTTT
CASSGGTGGSPLHF
>TRBD1|TRBJ2-2|TRBV5-1|many
TGCGCCAGCAGCTTGGGGACAGGCACCGGGGAGCTGTTTTTT
CASSLGTGTGELFF
>TRBD2|TRBJ2-7|TRBV28|NA
TGTGCCAGCAGCAGAGCGGGGGTCTACAATGAGCAGTACTTC
CASSRAGVYNEQYF
>NA|TRBJ2-7|TRBV15|NA
TGTGCCACCAGCAGAGGACTTACGTCCTACGAGCAGTACTTC
CATSRGLTSYEQYF
>TRBD2|TRBJ2-1|TRBV29-1|many
TGCAGTTTCTGGGCGGGAGGGCATAATGAGCAGTTCTTC
CSFWAGGHNEQFF
>NA|TRBJ2-7|TRBV7-3|NA
TGTGCCAGCAGCTTAAGCCCGGTTACGGGCACCTACGAGCAGTACTTC
CASSLSPVTGTYEQYF
>NA|TRBJ1-4|TRBV4-1|few
TGCGCCAGCAGCCAAGATGGACAGTGGGGGAATGAAAAACTGTTTTTT
CASSQDGQWGNEKLFF
>TRBD1|TRBJ1-2|TRBV5-1|few
TGCGCCAGCAGCTTGGTTAGCAGGGGGGAATATGGCTACACCTTC
CASSLVSRGEYGYTF
>NA|TRBJ2-1|TRBV18|few
TGTGCCAGCTCACCGCAGACAGATAACAATGAGCAGTTCTTC
CASSPQTDNNEQFF
>TRBD2|TRBJ2-7|TRBV7-9|NA
TGTGCCAGCAGCCAAGGACTAGCGGGATCCGGCTCCTACAATGAGCAGTACTTC
CASSQGLAGSGSYNEQYF